Sequencing of this TCR beta chain was carried out in a study of blood T cell repertoires in COVID-19 (dated by TCRdb to the early 2020s). In the study overall: Collaborator samples came from the United States, Italy and Spain and covered acute and convalescent phases of COVID-19. HLA class I and class II types, where available, came from metadata supplied by the sample provider rather than from assay-based typing. Samples were obtained from the ongoing ImmuneRACE study (first 160 participants) and from some 1,300 subjects provided by 6 global collaborators. Sample metadata almost always included a de-identified subject ID, COVID-19 status, age in years and sex. The repertoires were made available in a free public database intended to serve as a resource for research on the immune response to SARS-CoV-2. The dataset comprised deeply sampled blood TCRbeta repertoires from subjects exposed to, actively infected with, or recovered from COVID-19. The material from the prospective study consisted of cDNA or gDNA derived from T cells, B-cell-depleted T cells, or PBMCs. Results and caveats for the whole study, not just this receptor: The amount of clinical and demographic metadata varied by source and participant and was provided uncurated.

Collaborating institutions collected whole blood in K2EDTA tubes following their own protocols. For TCRbeta analysis, collaborators shipped samples in one of three forms: frozen whole blood, isolated PBMCs, or DNA extracted from either of those sample types. On this clone itself: Its antigen remains undetermined. The sample holds no much larger clone one base away, and base qualities are not on file.

V was cut back by 0 bases and J by 7 bases, leaving a gap of 13 bases between them. There are 16 amino acids in the CDR3, from cysteine to phenylalanine inclusive. Solely the CDR3 DNA is kept, with 48 bases framed from the first base. Taken from the germline V gene, the CDR1 and CDR2 loops are LGHNA and YNFKEQ. TCRbeta CDR3 regions were amplified from genomic DNA by means of the immunoSEQ Assay, a bias-controlled multiplex PCR. For the original study's pipeline: Nucleated cell counts per sample were estimated from amplification of reference gene primers within the assay. To quantify the absolute abundance of each unique TCRbeta CDR3 rearrangement, sequence reads were collapsed and filtered. For each sample, productive Simpson clonality was calculated by taking the square root of Simpson's diversity index across productive rearrangements. TCRdb's version of the immuneACCESS table is confined to in-frame rearrangements and falls short of the full clone set. An unresolved V gene accounts for under half of the shortfall where checked; the remainder is of unknown origin. The V and J calls and clone size were taken over from that table, and D and trimming were inferred from the DNA. The sample contains fewer than 100,000 clones, 87% of them found a single time. The leading ten clones occupy 7% to 8% of the sample.

This clonotype was sampled from a human donor with acute or convalescent COVID-19. The donor label of this sample is uncertain. Sequenced: peripheral blood. The V gene is TRBV4-2 and the J gene is TRBJ1-6; the D gene lacks a confident call. The bases read TGTGCCAGCAGCCAAGATGCGGAAATCGGCAATTCACCCCTCCACTTT. This translates into CASSQDAEIGNSPLHF.